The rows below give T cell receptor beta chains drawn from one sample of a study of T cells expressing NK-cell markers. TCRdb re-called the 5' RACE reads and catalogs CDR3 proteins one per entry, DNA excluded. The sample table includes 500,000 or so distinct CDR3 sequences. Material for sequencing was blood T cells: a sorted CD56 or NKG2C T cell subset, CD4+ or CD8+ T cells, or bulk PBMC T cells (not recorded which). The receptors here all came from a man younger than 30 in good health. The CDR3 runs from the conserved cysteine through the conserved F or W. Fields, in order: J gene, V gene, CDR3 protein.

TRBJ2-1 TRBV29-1 CSAPPGLAGNSYNEQFF
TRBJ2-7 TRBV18 CASSPPLGQGYEQYF
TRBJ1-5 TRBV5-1 CASSPDGQGHQPQHF
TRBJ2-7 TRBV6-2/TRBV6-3 CASSRTKTGALNEQYF
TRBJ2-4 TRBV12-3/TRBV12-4 CASSPHELAGNIQYF
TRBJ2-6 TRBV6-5 CASSSGTGTPSGANVLTF
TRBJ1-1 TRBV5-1 CASSRDRIANTEAFF
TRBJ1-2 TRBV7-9 CASSLPLTGRYGYTF
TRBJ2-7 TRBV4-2 CASSPLPGLGEQYF
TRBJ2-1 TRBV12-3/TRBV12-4 CASTSGLANGNEQFF
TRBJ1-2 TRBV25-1 CASSERVGGYTF
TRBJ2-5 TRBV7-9 CASSLWGSQETQYF
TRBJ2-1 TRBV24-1 CATSDLVTGDYNEQFF
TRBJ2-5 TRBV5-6 CASSLSLFDTQYF
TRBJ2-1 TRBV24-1 CATSDPGRASHNEQFF
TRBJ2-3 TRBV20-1 CSARRSGGGVPQYF
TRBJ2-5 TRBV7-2 CASSRDGRETQYF
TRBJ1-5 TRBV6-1 CASSEVGTRANQPQHF
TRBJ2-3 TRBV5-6 CASSHQAGATDTQYF
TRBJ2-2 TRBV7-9 CASSSLGRAVDTGELFF
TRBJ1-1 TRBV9 CASSVGPGGTEAFF
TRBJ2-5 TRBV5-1 CASRGPGEETQYF
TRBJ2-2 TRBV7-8 CASSPGRTSGNTGELFF
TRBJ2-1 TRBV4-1 CASSGTGTGHNEQFF
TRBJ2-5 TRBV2 CASSEWSGVSPAF
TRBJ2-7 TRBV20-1 CSARDSASSYEQYF
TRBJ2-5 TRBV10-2 CASKGGRETQYF